Shown below are 27 T cell receptor beta chains from a single sample sequenced in a study of blood T cell repertoires in COVID-19. The assay was immunoSEQ multiplex PCR, and TCRdb's table has in-frame clones only and misses some. Of 200,000 to 250,000 clones in the sample, about 86% were seen once. The material sequenced was PBMCs or T cells enriched from blood (not recorded which). The source is a woman in her forties with acute COVID-19.

In its sample, this clone was seen once. The chain joins TRBV15 to TRBJ2-1, with 9 positions matching TRBD2. V lost 0 bases, J lost 9 bases, and 15 bases stayed unmatched. Germline assignment: CDR1 LNHNV and CDR2 YYDKDF (reference sequence). This CDR3 contains 18 residues. The DNA for the CDR3 is TGTGCCACCAGCAGAGATTTTCCTAGCGGGATTTCGCCGGTTGAGCAGTTCTTC. This sequence encodes CATSRDFPSGISPVEQFF. The full variable domain, rest sourced from reference TRBV15 and TRBJ2-1, is DAMVIQNPRYQVTQFGKPVTLSCSQTLNHNVMYWYQQKSSQAPKLLFHYYDKDFNNEADTPDNFQSRRPNTSFCFLDIRSPGLGDTAMYLCATSRDFPSGISPVEQFFGPGTRLTVL.

The V call is TRBV29-1, the J call TRBJ1-2; no clear D gene. Germline loops: CDR1 SQVTM, CDR2 ANQGSEA. This CDR3 is 12 amino acids long. V lost 1 base to trimming and J lost 10 bases, with 13 bases between them. This CDR3 reads CSVEAGIRDYTF. CDR3 bases: TGCAGCGTTGAAGCGGGGATTCGTGACTACACCTTC.

This clone was seen more than once but under ten times. The CDR3, as DNA: TGTGCCAGCAGATCGAGGACAGGGCCGGGAGAGACCCAGTACTTC. It specifies CASRSRTGPGETQYF. V and J are TRBV2 and TRBJ2-5; 8 positions agree with TRBD1. Looked up from germline, CDR1 is SNHLY and CDR2 is FYNNEI. The trim removed 6 bases at V and 4 bases at J, leaving 10 bases unmatched. The CDR3 extends over 15 amino acids.

This chain links TRBV28 with TRBJ1-5, with TRBD1 identical over 7 bases. This CDR3 region has 15 residues. Germline CDR1 reads MDHEN; CDR2 reads SYDVKM. The trim removed 3 bases at V and 0 bases at J, leaving 2 bases unmatched. The CDR3 here is CASSFQGVSNQPQHF. DNA for the CDR3: TGTGCCAGCAGTTTCCAGGGGGTTAGCAATCAGCCCCAGCATTTT.

This rearrangement joins TRBV7-2 to TRBJ2-3, with 14 positions matching TRBD2. The V and J ends lost 5 bases and 4 bases, in that order; junction bases with no gene match: 8. In germline, CDR1 is SGHTA, CDR2 FQGNSA. The CDR3 contains 17 residues. CDR3 residues: CASSTTSGRATSDTQYF. The CDR3 nucleotides read TGTGCCAGCAGCACGACTAGCGGGAGGGCCACGTCAGATACGCAGTATTTT.

The V and J genes are TRBV7-3 and TRBJ2-1; the D gene is possibly TRBD2 (5 bases). Trimming left V 5 bases short and J 0 bases short, with 11 bases between. This CDR3 has 15 residues. Germline values: CDR1 SGHTA, CDR2 FQGTGA. In nucleotides, the CDR3 is TGTGCCAGCAGCCCCTCGGGGATCTCCTACAATGAGCAGTTCTTC. Its protein product is CASSPSGISYNEQFF.

This clone was observed a single time. The DNA for the CDR3 is TGTGCCAGCAGCTTTTTAGGATCCGGGGGGGAGACCCAGTACTTC. Its protein is CASSFLGSGGETQYF. The chain recombines TRBV7-9 with TRBJ2-5, with 7 bases identical to TRBD2. Germline V CDR1 and CDR2: SEHNR, FQNEAQ (reference sequence). CDR3 length: 15 residues. Losses at the gene ends were 3 bases for V and 5 bases for J; bases not matched to a gene: 9.

The chain is built from TRBV19 and TRBJ2-7, with D tentatively TRBD1 (5 bases). Germline-derived CDR1 and CDR2 are LNHDA and SQIVND (reference sequence). This CDR3 is built from 13 residues. V was trimmed by 3 bases and J by 9 bases, leaving 15 bases between them. CDR3 coding DNA: TGTGCCAGTAGTATGTCACTGGACAATGCGCAGTACTTC. This gives the protein CASSMSLDNAQYF.

The chain joins TRBV11-2 to TRBJ1-5, with 9 bases fitting TRBD1. With 5 bases clipped from V and 7 bases from J, the junction kept 6 bases outside the gene matches. The CDR3 has 14 residues. The germline CDR1 and CDR2 sequences are SGHAT and FQNNGV. CDR3 sequence: CASSEQGAGQPQHF. Here the CDR3 DNA reads TGTGCCAGCAGCGAACAGGGGGCTGGACAGCCCCAGCATTTT.

The chain combines TRBV27 with TRBJ2-7; TRBD2 might be the D (5 bases). Germline assignment: CDR1 MNHEY and CDR2 SMNVEV (reference sequence). Trimming stripped 6 bases from V and 0 bases from J, with 21 bases between. The CDR3 runs to 17 residues. CDR3 amino acids: CASRRWVSSGSSYEQYF. Here the CDR3 DNA reads TGTGCCAGCAGGAGGTGGGTAAGCAGCGGAAGCTCCTACGAGCAGTACTTC.

The chain links TRBV6-4 to TRBJ2-3, with 15 bases lining up with TRBD2. This CDR3 comprises 15 residues. Unmatched junction bases numbered 9, after V lost 8 bases and J lost 9 bases. In germline, CDR1 is MRHNA, CDR2 SNTAGT. CDR3 region: CASSPGLAGGGTQYF. DNA for the CDR3: TGTGCCAGCTCTCCGGGACTAGCGGGAGGTGGGACGCAGTATTTT.

The chain is built from TRBV11-3 and TRBJ2-2; a weak D match, TRBD2 (5 bases). Deletions cut 5 bases from V and 0 bases from J, with 13 bases between. The CDR3 runs to 16 residues. Germline CDR1 SGHNT, CDR2 YENEEA. The CDR3 DNA is TGTGCCAGCAGCACCTTGACTAACGCGAACACCGGGGAGCTGTTTTTT. Protein: CASSTLTNANTGELFF.

This clone has just a few counts. The rearrangement links TRBV7-2 to TRBJ2-7; possible D gene TRBD2, 6 bases. Trimming left V 3 bases short and J 3 bases short, with 12 bases between. The CDR3 has 14 amino acids. Germline V gene sequence: CDR1 SGHTA, CDR2 FQGNSA. The CDR3 DNA reads as TGTGCCAGCAGCTTGATTGGAGGGAGCTACGAGCAGTACTTC. Protein: CASSLIGGSYEQYF.

The chain carries TRBV5-1 and TRBJ1-1; D ambiguous. V gave up 5 bases and J gave up 1 base, with 15 bases separating them. Germline-derived CDR1 and CDR2 are SGHRS and YFSETQ. This CDR3 is built from 15 residues. The CDR3: CASSQNSGRNTEAFF. In nucleotides, the CDR3 is TGCGCCAGCAGTCAGAACAGCGGGAGGAACACTGAAGCTTTCTTT.

The chain uses TRBV11-2 and TRBJ2-3; TRBD2 might be the D (6 bases). CDR1 and CDR2 (germline): SGHAT, FQNNGV. The V gene lost 5 bases and the J gene lost 4 bases, with 22 bases spanning the gap. The CDR3 runs 17 residues. CDR3 nucleotide sequence: TGTGCCAGCAGCCATAGCCCCTATCGGGAGCGGGCAGATACGCAGTATTTT. This gives the protein CASSHSPYRERADTQYF.

This chain joins TRBV7-6 and TRBJ2-2, with D possibly TRBD1 on 5 matching bases. Trimming pared 1 base from V and 7 bases from J, leaving 19 bases between. The CDR3 has 17 amino acids. Germline CDR1 and CDR2: SGHVS and FNYEAQ. CDR3 in DNA: TGTGCCAGCAGCTTAGGCCTTCCACGACAGCCCCACGGGGAGCTGTTTTTT. This encodes CASSLGLPRQPHGELFF.

This clone was detected many times. The chain recombines TRBV11-2 with TRBJ2-7, with D unresolved. Germline CDR1 SGHAT, CDR2 FQNNGV. V lost 3 bases and J lost 3, with 9 bases in between. The CDR3 is made up of 13 amino acids. The CDR3 bases are TGTGCCAGCAGCTTGGGCAGACACTACGAGCAGTACTTC. As protein: CASSLGRHYEQYF.

The gene calls are TRBV28 and TRBJ1-1; 7 bases fit TRBD1. The CDR3 consists of 16 residues. V trimming: 1 base; J trimming: 7 bases; junction bases outside the gene matches: 12. The germline V gene has CDR1 MDHEN and CDR2 SYDVKM. The CDR3 region has the DNA TGTGCCAGCAGTTTATCGACCAACCGACAGGGTGGTGAAGCTTTCTTT. Translating it yields CASSLSTNRQGGEAFF.

This chain connects TRBV5-1 to TRBJ1-5; D uncertain. Germline lookup yields CDR1 SGHRS and CDR2 YFSETQ. V dropped 4 bases and J dropped 2 bases, with 10 bases sitting between them. This CDR3 is 14 amino acids long. The CDR3 is CASSPGEGNQPQHF. In nucleotides, the CDR3 is TGCGCCAGCAGCCCCGGGGAGGGCAATCAGCCCCAGCATTTT.

The chain employs TRBV28 and TRBJ2-7, with 9 bases that match TRBD1. The V gene end was trimmed by 5 bases and the J gene end by 2 bases; junction bases not matched to a gene: 7. This CDR3 has 15 residues. Germline V lookup: CDR1 MDHEN, CDR2 SYDVKM. In DNA, the CDR3 is TGTGCCAGCAGTCTTACAGGGGGCACAACCTACGAGCAGTACTTC. It encodes CASSLTGGTTYEQYF.

The V gene is TRBV7-3, the J gene TRBJ2-5; 12 bases are shared with TRBD1. CDR1 SGHTA and CDR2 FQGTGA come from the germline V gene. The CDR3 extends over 15 amino acids. Germline trimming cut 5 bases from V and 5 bases from J; bases unmatched to any gene: 6. This CDR3 is CASSPGTGGAETQYF. The CDR3 DNA reads TGTGCCAGCAGCCCCGGGACAGGGGGCGCGGAGACCCAGTACTTC.

CDR3 loop: CASSFPGGDTQYF. CDR3 nucleotide sequence: TGTGCCAGCAGTTTTCCCGGCGGGGATACGCAGTATTTT. This chain uses TRBV12-3 or TRBV12-4 with TRBJ2-3; tentatively, D is TRBD2 (5 bases). Deletions cut 3 bases from V and 6 bases from J, with 10 bases between. The CDR3 covers 13 residues.

This sequence joins TRBV12-3 or TRBV12-4 and TRBJ1-3; D not certain. The length of the CDR3 is 13 residues. The DNA of the CDR3 is TGTGTGGTGCGGGTTGAATCTGGAAACACCATATATTTT. Protein: CVVRVESGNTIYF.

V is TRBV6-5 and J is TRBJ2-1, with 8 bases aligning to TRBD2. There are 14 residues in the CDR3. V was clipped by 4 bases and J by 6 bases; unmatched bases: 5. The germline V gene has CDR1 MNHEY and CDR2 SVGAGI. The CDR3 region is CASSSAGGTNEQFF. The CDR3 DNA reads as TGTGCCAGCAGTTCTGCGGGGGGAACCAATGAGCAGTTCTTC.

This chain uses TRBV14 with TRBJ2-7, with 8 bases fitting TRBD2. This CDR3 spans 15 amino acids. V dropped 4 bases and J dropped 6; count of bases not matched to a gene: 11. The germline V gene has CDR1 SGHDN and CDR2 FVKESK. As DNA, the CDR3 is TGTGCCAGCAGCCGGTATGGGGCGGGAGGCCTCGAGCAGTACTTC. Encoded protein: CASSRYGAGGLEQYF.

This clone showed up just a few times. This chain links TRBV5-1 with TRBJ2-5; 12 bases line up with TRBD2. V lost 3 bases, J lost 3 bases, and 12 bases stayed unmatched. The CDR3 length is 18 residues. Per the germline V gene, CDR1 is SGHRS and CDR2 is YFSETQ. CDR3 protein: CASSSGNLLAGGKETQYF. The DNA of the CDR3 is TGCGCCAGCAGCTCCGGAAATCTGCTAGCGGGAGGGAAAGAGACCCAGTACTTC.

The chain has TRBV13 and TRBJ2-2, with TRBD1 identical over 7 bases. Germline CDR1 reads PRHDT; CDR2 reads FYEKMQ (reference sequence). V lost 2 bases to trimming and J lost 3 bases; unmatched junction nucleotides: 3. The CDR3 is made up of 15 amino acids. CDR3 in amino acids: CASSLKDRDTGELFF. The DNA of the CDR3 is TGTGCCAGCAGCTTAAAAGACAGGGACACCGGGGAGCTGTTTTTT.